These 24 T cell receptor beta chains came from one sample sequenced in a study of blood T cell repertoires in COVID-19. This table comes from immunoSEQ multiplex PCR, and its TCRdb copy is limited to in-frame clones, with some not included. The sample gives about 150,000 clones, about 88% of which show up once; around 7% is in the top ten. Sequenced sample: PBMCs or T cells enriched from blood (not recorded which). The receptors derive from a man aged 50 to 59 who had recovered from COVID-19.

The chain employs TRBV7-3 and TRBJ2-3; 8 nucleotides line up with TRBD1. Germline CDR1 and CDR2: SGHTA and FQGTGA. The V segment lost 8 bases and the J segment 4 bases; nucleotides outside the gene matches: 8. The CDR3 covers 14 residues. The CDR3 DNA sequence: TGTGCCAGCTCCCCACAGGGGGACGCAGATACGCAGTATTTT. It yields the protein CASSPQGDADTQYF.

The V call is TRBV14, the J call TRBJ2-1; D perhaps matches TRBD1 (6 bases). V was pared by 1 base and J by 2 bases, with 15 bases between. The CDR3 contains 17 residues. Germline V gives CDR1 SGHDN, CDR2 FVKESK. The CDR3 bases are TGTGCCAGCAGCCAAGCTGGACAGCCGATAACCTACAATGAGCAGTTCTTC. It is translated as CASSQAGQPITYNEQFF.

V usage is TRBV11-3 and J usage is TRBJ2-3; TRBD2 agrees at 9 bases. Germline CDR1 is SGHNT and CDR2 is YENEEA. CDR3 length equals 19 residues. V dropped 1 base and J dropped 4; count of bases not matched to a gene: 15. The DNA of the CDR3 is TGTGCCAGCAGCTTAGGTTTGGCGGGGGGGCCGAGAGGACCAGATACGCAGTATTTT. This codes for CASSLGLAGGPRGPDTQYF.

V usage is TRBV27 and J usage is TRBJ1-1; D is unresolved. Germline loops: CDR1 MNHEY, CDR2 SMNVEV (reference sequence). This CDR3 is 15 amino acids long. V gave up 2 bases and J gave up 1 base, with 11 bases separating them. The CDR3 DNA is TGTGCCAGCAGTTTAGTCTCGGGTGGGAACACTGAAGCTTTCTTT. Translating it yields CASSLVSGGNTEAFF.

The chain's CDR3 is CASTPRDRGHNEQFF. CDR3 DNA sequence: TGTGCCAGCACTCCCCGGGACAGGGGACACAATGAGCAGTTCTTC. The rearrangement links TRBV2 to TRBJ2-1, with 10 bases identical to TRBD1. Germline values: CDR1 SNHLY, CDR2 FYNNEI. V shed 7 bases and J 5 bases; nucleotides not matched to a gene: 8. There are 15 residues in the CDR3. The complete variable domain, with remaining parts taken from reference TRBV2 and TRBJ2-1, reads EPEVTQTPSHQVTQMGQEVILRCVPISNHLYFYWYRQILGQKVEFLVSFYNNEISEKSEIFDDQFSVERPDGSNFTLKIRSTKLEDSAMYFCASTPRDRGHNEQFFGPGTRLTVL.

The chain couples TRBV15 to TRBJ1-6; 8 bases are shared with TRBD1. The length of the CDR3 is 18 residues. V trimming: 3 bases; J trimming: 1 base; junction bases outside the gene matches: 8. CDR1 and CDR2 from the germline V gene are LNHNV and YYDKDF (reference sequence). CDR3 bases: TGTGCCACCAGCAGGGGGGACAGGCCGAGTTCCTATAATTCACCCCTCCACTTT. Amino acids: CATSRGDRPSSYNSPLHF.

This chain connects TRBV6-5 to TRBJ1-2, with a possible D match to TRBD1 (6 bases). This CDR3 contains 13 residues. From germline, CDR1 is MNHEY and CDR2 SVGAGI. Trimming shortened V by 7 bases and J by 2 bases, and 11 bases separated the two germline ends. In nucleotides, the CDR3 is TGTGCCAGCAAACAGGGTACAAACTATGGCTACACCTTC. Translating gives CASKQGTNYGYTF.

This clone has just a few counts. This sequence joins TRBV4-1 and TRBJ2-1; D gene unclear. The germline gives CDR1 MGHRA, CDR2 YSYEKL. The CDR3 runs 14 residues. V gave up 4 bases and J gave up 3 bases, with 10 bases separating them. In DNA, the CDR3 is TGCGCCAGCAGCCGGGCTATTAACTACAATGAGCAGTTCTTC. This sequence encodes CASSRAINYNEQFF.

Only a few counts were recorded for this clone. This CDR3 reads CASSLGIRVGGAYEQYF. As DNA, the CDR3 is TGTGCCAGCAGCTTAGGGATCCGGGTCGGGGGGGCCTACGAGCAGTACTTC. V gene TRBV11-3 combines with J gene TRBJ2-7, with 8 nucleotides matching TRBD2. The length of the CDR3 is 17 residues. Germline V gene sequence: CDR1 SGHNT, CDR2 YENEEA. Trimming at V came to 1 base and at J to 2 bases, leaving 10 bases not matched to a gene.

The chain recombines TRBV7-9 with TRBJ1-3; 9 bases are a match to TRBD1. Losses at the gene ends were 8 bases for V and 3 bases for J; bases not matched to a gene: 17. CDR3 length equals 18 residues. Germline-derived CDR1 and CDR2 are SEHNR and FQNEAQ (reference sequence). In DNA form, the CDR3 reads TGTGCCAGCTCCTTTTGGACAGGGGCAAGGTCTAATGGAAACACCATATATTTT. It encodes CASSFWTGARSNGNTIYF.

This rearrangement joins TRBV14 to TRBJ1-2, with TRBD1 matching 9 bases. Trimming cost V 4 bases and J 0 bases; bases outside gene matches: 0. In germline, CDR1 is SGHDN, CDR2 FVKESK. The CDR3 consists of 14 residues. The CDR3 protein is CASSRQGANYGYTF. As DNA, the CDR3 is TGTGCCAGCAGCCGACAGGGGGCTAACTATGGCTACACCTTC.

The chain has TRBV7-2 and TRBJ1-5, with 9 bases fitting TRBD1. Germline V gene sequence: CDR1 SGHTA, CDR2 FQGNSA. This CDR3 has 15 amino acids. J lost 2 bases, V lost 5 bases, and 4 bases had no gene match. The CDR3, as DNA: TGTGCCAGCAGCCCGGACAGGGGACGCAATCAGCCCCAGCATTTT. Translation: CASSPDRGRNQPQHF.

This clone has only one observation. This chain joins TRBV5-1 and TRBJ2-3, with D unclear. The CDR3 has 15 residues. CDR1 and CDR2 from the germline V gene are SGHRS and YFSETQ. The V gene lost 2 bases and the J gene lost 2 bases, with 12 bases spanning the gap. CDR3 bases: TGCGCCAGCAGCTTCGACGCGCGGAACACAGATACGCAGTATTTT. Protein sequence: CASSFDARNTDTQYF.

This chain joins TRBV27 and TRBJ1-3; D is unclear. V lost 4 bases, J lost 0 bases, and 16 bases lay in between. Germline loops: CDR1 MNHEY, CDR2 SMNVEV (reference sequence). The CDR3 spans 17 residues. The CDR3 loop reads CASSSGLSSASGNTIYF. The CDR3 bases are TGTGCCAGCAGTTCAGGCTTATCGTCGGCCTCTGGAAACACCATATATTTT.

The chain carries TRBV7-2 and TRBJ2-2; the D gene is possibly TRBD2 (5 bases). The CDR3 is made up of 15 amino acids. The germline V and J ends were trimmed by 2 bases and 0 bases, with 7 bases remaining between them. The germline V gene encodes CDR1 SGHTA and CDR2 FQGNSA. CDR3 sequence: CASSLLATNTGELFF. CDR3 coding DNA: TGTGCCAGCAGCTTACTAGCTACGAACACCGGGGAGCTGTTTTTT.

This chain joins TRBV2 and TRBJ2-6; maybe TRBD2 (5 bases). V gave up 11 bases and J gave up 0 bases, with 14 bases separating them. Looked up from germline, CDR1 is SNHLY and CDR2 is FYNNEI. This CDR3 comprises 15 residues. In nucleotides, the CDR3 is TGTGCCGGAGGTTGGTCTCCCTCTGGGGCCAACGTCCTGACTTTC. This codes for CAGGWSPSGANVLTF.

This clone was observed a handful of times. The chain couples TRBV7-2 to TRBJ2-7; D possibly corresponds to TRBD2 (6 bases). The CDR3 extends over 15 amino acids. V gave up 6 bases and J gave up 0 bases, with 15 bases separating them. Germline CDR1 SGHTA, CDR2 FQGNSA. In DNA, the CDR3 is TGTGCCAGCAGTTGGGGGGAGCCCTTCTCCTACGAGCAGTACTTC. Amino acids: CASSWGEPFSYEQYF. Full variable domain (outside the CDR3, taken from reference TRBV7-2 and TRBJ2-7): GAGVSQSPSNKVTEKGKDVELRCDPISGHTALYWYRQSLGQGLEFLIYFQGNSAPDKSGLPSDRFSAERTGGSVSTLTIQRTQQEDSAVYLCASSWGEPFSYEQYFGPGTRLTVT.

This chain connects TRBV15 to TRBJ1-4; 11 nucleotides agree with TRBD1. V shed 2 bases, J shed 8 bases, and the junction held 7 bases outside the gene matches. Germline-derived CDR1 and CDR2 are LNHNV and YYDKDF (reference sequence). CDR3 length equals 16 residues. CDR3 loop: CATSRPPGQGGEKLFF. The CDR3 bases are TGTGCCACCAGCAGACCTCCGGGACAGGGGGGGGAAAAACTGTTTTTT.

This clone was counted between two and nine times. The chain combines TRBV3-1 (or the pseudogene TRBV3-2) with TRBJ2-2, with a weak D call TRBD2 (6 bases). The V gene's germline CDR1 is LGHDT and CDR2 YNNKEL (reference sequence). This CDR3 region has 17 residues. V shed 4 bases and J shed 5 bases, with 20 bases lying between them. The CDR3, as DNA: TGTGCCAGCAGCCCCTCTCCCGGGACTGCCTTAACCGGGGAGCTGTTTTTT. Translated, it gives CASSPSPGTALTGELFF.

The chain links TRBV7-9 to TRBJ1-4; 10 positions match TRBD1. Germline CDR1 and CDR2: SEHNR and FQNEAQ (reference sequence). J was trimmed by 5 bases and V by 5 bases; bases with no gene match: 5. This CDR3 region has 15 residues. The CDR3 coding sequence is TGTGCCAGCAGCAAAGGACAGGGGGTAAATGAAAAACTGTTTTTT. It specifies CASSKGQGVNEKLFF.

This chain uses TRBV2 with TRBJ1-1, with D unclear. Germline CDR1 is SNHLY and CDR2 is FYNNEI. Trimming left V 7 bases short and J 9 bases short, with 18 bases between. The CDR3 loop spans 13 amino acids. CDR3 bases: TGTGCCAGCACTGGGCACCAAGTGGGTAAAGCTTTCTTT. It yields the protein CASTGHQVGKAFF.

This chain connects TRBV10-3 to TRBJ2-2; TRBD1 matches 11 bases. Germline trimming cut 10 bases from V and 4 bases from J; bases unmatched to any gene: 11. Germline CDR1 ENHRY, CDR2 SYGVKD. CDR3 length: 16 residues. This CDR3 reads CATQMHGTGGTGELFF. Here the CDR3 DNA reads TGTGCCACGCAAATGCACGGGACAGGGGGCACCGGGGAGCTGTTTTTT.

The chain recombines TRBV12-3 or TRBV12-4 with TRBJ1-2; 8 nucleotides match TRBD1. Trimming at V came to 5 bases and at J to 8 bases, leaving 7 bases not matched to a gene. There are 13 residues in the CDR3. The CDR3 is CASSRPGGVGYTF. The CDR3 DNA reads TGTGCCAGCAGTCGACCAGGGGGCGTAGGCTACACCTTC.

The rearrangement uses TRBV19 and TRBJ2-3; D perhaps matches TRBD1 (6 bases). Germline V gene lookup returns CDR1 LNHDA and CDR2 SQIVND (reference sequence). The CDR3 runs to 15 residues. Trimming removed 1 base at V and 2 bases at J, with 10 bases between. This CDR3 reads CASSIGDRPTDTQYF. The CDR3 DNA is TGTGCCAGTAGTATAGGTGACAGGCCCACAGATACGCAGTATTTT.